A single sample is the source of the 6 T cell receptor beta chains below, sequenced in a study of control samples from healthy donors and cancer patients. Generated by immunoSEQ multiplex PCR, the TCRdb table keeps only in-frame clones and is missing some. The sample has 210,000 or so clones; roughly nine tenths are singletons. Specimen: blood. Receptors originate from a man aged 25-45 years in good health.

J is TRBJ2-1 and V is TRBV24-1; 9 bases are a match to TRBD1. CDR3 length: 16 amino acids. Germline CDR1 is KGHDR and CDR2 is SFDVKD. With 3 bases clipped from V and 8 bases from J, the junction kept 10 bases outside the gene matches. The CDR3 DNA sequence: TGTGCCACCAGTGATGCCGGGACAGGGAGTTTCTATGAGCAGTTCTTC. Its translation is CATSDAGTGSFYEQFF.

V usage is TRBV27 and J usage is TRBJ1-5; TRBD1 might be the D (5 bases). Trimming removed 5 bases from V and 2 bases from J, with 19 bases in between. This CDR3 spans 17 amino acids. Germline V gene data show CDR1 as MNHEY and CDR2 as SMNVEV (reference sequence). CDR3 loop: CASSRWVTKGGNQPQHF. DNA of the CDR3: TGTGCCAGCAGTCGATGGGTCACTAAAGGGGGCAATCAGCCCCAGCATTTT.

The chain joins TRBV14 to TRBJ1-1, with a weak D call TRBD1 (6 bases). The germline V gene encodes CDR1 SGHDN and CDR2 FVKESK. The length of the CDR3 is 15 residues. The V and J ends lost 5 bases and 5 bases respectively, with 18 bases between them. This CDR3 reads CASSLVLGHGTEAFF. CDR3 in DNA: TGTGCCAGCAGCTTGGTCTTGGGACACGGGACTGAAGCTTTCTTT.

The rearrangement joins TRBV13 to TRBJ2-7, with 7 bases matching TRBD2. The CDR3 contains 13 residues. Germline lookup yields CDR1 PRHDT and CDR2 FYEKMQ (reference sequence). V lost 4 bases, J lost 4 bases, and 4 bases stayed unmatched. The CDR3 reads CASSSGGSYEQYF. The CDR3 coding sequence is TGTGCCAGCAGCTCCGGGGGGTCATACGAGCAGTACTTC.

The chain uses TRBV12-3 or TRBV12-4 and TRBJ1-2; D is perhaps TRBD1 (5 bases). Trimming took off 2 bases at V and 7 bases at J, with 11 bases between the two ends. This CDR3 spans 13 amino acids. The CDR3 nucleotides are TGTGCCAGCAGTTTATCGGATAGGGGTGGCTACACCTTC. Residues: CASSLSDRGGYTF.

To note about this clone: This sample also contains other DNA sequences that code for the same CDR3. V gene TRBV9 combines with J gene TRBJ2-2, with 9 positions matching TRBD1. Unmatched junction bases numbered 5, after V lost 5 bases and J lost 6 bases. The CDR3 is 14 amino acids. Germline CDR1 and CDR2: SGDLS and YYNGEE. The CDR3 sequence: CASRKGTGPGELFF. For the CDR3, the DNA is TGTGCCAGCAGGAAAGGGACAGGGCCCGGGGAGCTGTTTTTT.